This TCR beta chain was found in a study of blood T cell repertoires in COVID-19 (dated by TCRdb to 2020 to 2021). About the study as a whole: Samples from collaborators originated in the United States, Italy and Spain and spanned both the acute and convalescent phases of COVID-19. The prospective study material was composed of cDNA or gDNA derived from T cells, B-cell-depleted T cells, or PBMCs. The dataset comprised deeply sampled blood TCRbeta repertoires from subjects exposed to, actively infected with, or recovered from COVID-19. The repertoires were made available in a free public database intended to serve as a resource for research on the immune response to SARS-CoV-2. Samples were obtained from the ongoing ImmuneRACE study (first 160 participants) and from approximately 1,200 subjects provided by 6 global collaborators. The sample metadata nearly always contained a de-identified subject ID, COVID-19 status, age in years and sex. HLA class I and class II types, where available, came from metadata supplied by the sample provider rather than from assay-based typing.

General study outcomes and caveats: How much clinical and demographic metadata was included differed by source and by participant, and the metadata was provided uncurated.

TCRbeta CDR3 regions were amplified from genomic DNA by means of the immunoSEQ Assay, a bias-controlled multiplex PCR. Processing in the source paper ran as follows. The number of nucleated cells in each sample was estimated from the amplification of reference gene primers within the assay. To quantify the absolute abundance of each unique TCRbeta CDR3 rearrangement, sequence reads were collapsed and filtered. For each sample, productive Simpson clonality was calculated as the square root of Simpson's diversity index over productive rearrangements. TCRdb obtained this table from immuneACCESS and retained in-frame rearrangements with V and J assigned. These tables miss some clones; where compared with another copy, unresolved V genes account for less than half of the shortfall, and the remainder is unexplained. V and J calls and clone size are given by that table; D and trimming were obtained from the DNA. Here the sample has about 80,000 clones; under 90% occur a single time. The leading ten clones occupy around 13% of the sample.

Collaborating institutions collected whole blood in K2EDTA tubes following their own protocols. For TCRbeta analysis, collaborator samples were shipped as frozen whole blood, as isolated PBMCs, or as DNA extracted from either sample type. As for this clone: Its cognate antigen has yet to be identified. No clone much larger than this one lies a single base away; base qualities are absent.

The CDR3 contains 16 residues, cysteine and phenylalanine counted. The DNA shown is the 48-base CDR3, in frame from base 1. At the junction V is shortened by 5 bases and J by 0 bases, with 17 bases in between. In the germline V gene, CDR1 corresponds to MDHEN and CDR2 to SYDVKM. This receptor was identified in a woman aged 40-49 years with active or convalescent COVID-19. The sequencing sample was made of peripheral blood. The V and J genes are TRBV28 and TRBJ2-7; the D gene lacks a confident call. The CDR3 loop reads CASSPTHPTLSYEQYF. The DNA is TGTGCCAGCAGTCCGACCCACCCGACACTCTCCTACGAGCAGTACTTC.